Presented here are 5 T cell receptor beta chains from one specimen sequenced in a study of vaccination effects on CD4 cells after COVID-19. Using viral peptide pools, the ViraFEST assay grew out antigen-specific CD4+ T cells prior to sequencing. With more than nine days of culture completed, CD4+ T cells were isolated. Previously uninfected by SARS-CoV-2, the vaccine recipients also showed negative nucleocapsid antibodies. For these receptors, no antigen is known. The method was immunoSEQ multiplex PCR; TCRdb's version includes in-frame clones alone and lacks a portion of them. The data show about 34,000 clones, around 73% seen once. The sequencing used CD4+ T cells from PBMCs cultured with HCoV-OC43 spike peptides, collected before COVID-19 vaccination. Described subset: HCoV-OC43 spike overlapping peptide pool stimulation. These receptors were taken from a human donor who received a COVID-19 vaccine.

V gene TRBV7-9 combines with J gene TRBJ2-7; maybe TRBD2 (9 bases). Trimming cost V 5 bases and J 1 base, with 24 bases left between them. The CDR3 contains 18 residues. From germline, CDR1 is SEHNR and CDR2 FQNEAQ (reference sequence). The CDR3 protein is CASSPPGGLAGRSYEQYF. The CDR3 DNA follows: TGTGCCAGCAGCCCACCAGGGGGCCTAGCGGGACGATCCTACGAGCAGTACTTC.

This clone was detected once. The rearrangement joins TRBV9 to TRBJ2-7; 9 bases agree with TRBD1. The CDR3 sequence is 15 residues long. The trim removed 0 bases at V and 3 bases at J, leaving 4 bases unmatched. CDR1 is SGDLS, CDR2 YYNGEE, per germline. CDR3 nucleotide sequence: TGTGCCAGCAGCGTAGGGACAGGGGTTAACTACGAGCAGTACTTC. It yields the protein CASSVGTGVNYEQYF.

This CDR3 is CASSLLQASPLHF. In DNA, the CDR3 is TGTGCCAGCAGTTTACTACAGGCCTCACCCCTCCACTTT. The chain links TRBV27 to TRBJ1-6, with D maybe TRBD1 (5 bases). This CDR3 has 13 amino acids. Germline lookup yields CDR1 MNHEY and CDR2 SMNVEV (reference sequence). V lost 2 bases, J lost 10 bases, and 9 bases lay in between.

The J gene is TRBJ1-1, the V gene TRBV29-1; no definite D call. The V end was cut by 8 bases, the J end by 1 base, with 11 bases between. This CDR3 is 12 amino acids long. The germline V gene encodes CDR1 SQVTM and CDR2 ANQGSEA. The CDR3 here is CSLTKGNTEAFF. The CDR3 DNA is TGCAGCCTCACTAAGGGGAACACTGAAGCTTTCTTT.

The genes are TRBV6-2 or TRBV6-3 and TRBJ2-3; 8 bases align to TRBD2. The CDR3 has 14 amino acids. The ends lost 7 bases at V and 9 bases at J; junction bases unmatched: 12. Per the germline V gene, CDR1 is MNHEY and CDR2 is SVGEGT. Here the CDR3 DNA reads TGTGCCAGCACCCCGGGACTAGGAGGTGACACGCAGTATTTT. Protein: CASTPGLGGDTQYF.